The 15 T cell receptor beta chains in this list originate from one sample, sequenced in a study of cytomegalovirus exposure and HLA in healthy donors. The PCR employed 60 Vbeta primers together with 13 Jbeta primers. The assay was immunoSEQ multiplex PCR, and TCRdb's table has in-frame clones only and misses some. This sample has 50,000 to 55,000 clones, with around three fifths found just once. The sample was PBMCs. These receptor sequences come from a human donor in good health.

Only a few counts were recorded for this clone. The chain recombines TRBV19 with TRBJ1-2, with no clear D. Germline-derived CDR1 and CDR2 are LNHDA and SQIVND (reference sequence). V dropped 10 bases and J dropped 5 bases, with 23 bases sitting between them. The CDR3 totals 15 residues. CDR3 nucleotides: TGTGCCACCCTGCGAGAGGGTTTCGGGAGTTATGGCTACACCTTC. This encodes CATLREGFGSYGYTF.

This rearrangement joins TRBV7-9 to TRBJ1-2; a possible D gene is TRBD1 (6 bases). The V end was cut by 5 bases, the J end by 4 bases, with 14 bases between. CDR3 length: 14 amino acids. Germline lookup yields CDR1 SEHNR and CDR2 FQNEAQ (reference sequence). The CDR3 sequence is CASSILQGSYGYTF. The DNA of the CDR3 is TGTGCCAGCAGCATACTACAGGGCAGCTATGGCTACACCTTC.

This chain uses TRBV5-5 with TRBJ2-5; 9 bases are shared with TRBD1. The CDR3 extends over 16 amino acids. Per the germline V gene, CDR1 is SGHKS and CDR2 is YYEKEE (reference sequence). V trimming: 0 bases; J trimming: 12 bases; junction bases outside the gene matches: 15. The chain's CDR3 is CASSLVWPGQGASKYF. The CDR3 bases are TGTGCCAGCAGCTTGGTGTGGCCGGGACAGGGAGCATCAAAGTACTTC.

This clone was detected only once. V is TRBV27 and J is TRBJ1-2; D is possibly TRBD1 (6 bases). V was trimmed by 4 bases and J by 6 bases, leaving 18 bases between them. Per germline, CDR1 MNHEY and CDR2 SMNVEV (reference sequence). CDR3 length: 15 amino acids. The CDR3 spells CASSSYLQGEHGYTF. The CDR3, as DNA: TGTGCCAGCAGTTCCTACCTACAGGGCGAACATGGCTACACCTTC.

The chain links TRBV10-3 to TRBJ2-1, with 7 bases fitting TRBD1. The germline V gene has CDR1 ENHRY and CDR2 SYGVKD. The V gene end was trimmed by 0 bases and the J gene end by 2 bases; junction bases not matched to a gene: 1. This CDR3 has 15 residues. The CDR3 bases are TGTGCCATCAGTGAGTCCCAGGGGGCCTACAATGAGCAGTTCTTC. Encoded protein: CAISESQGAYNEQFF.

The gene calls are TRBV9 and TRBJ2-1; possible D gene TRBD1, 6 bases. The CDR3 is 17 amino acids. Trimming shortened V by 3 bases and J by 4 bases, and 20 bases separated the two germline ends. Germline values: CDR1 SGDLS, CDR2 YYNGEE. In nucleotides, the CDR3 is TGTGCCAGCAGCGAGAGGGTCGGGCAGGGGAAATACAATGAGCAGTTCTTC. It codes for CASSERVGQGKYNEQFF.

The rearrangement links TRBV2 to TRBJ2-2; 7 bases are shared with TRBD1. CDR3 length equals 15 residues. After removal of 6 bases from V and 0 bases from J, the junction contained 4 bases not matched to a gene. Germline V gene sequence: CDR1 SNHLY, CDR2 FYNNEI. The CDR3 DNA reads TGTGCCAGCAGACCCACAGGGGCGAACACCGGGGAGCTGTTTTTT. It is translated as CASRPTGANTGELFF.

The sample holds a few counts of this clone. The CDR3 DNA reads as TGTGCCAGCAGCTTGTTCTCGGCGGCATCCTACGAGCAGTACTTC. Its protein product is CASSLFSAASYEQYF. The genes are TRBV5-6 and TRBJ2-7; D gene unclear. The CDR3 consists of 15 residues. Germline CDR1 SGHDT, CDR2 YYEEEE. With 1 base removed from V and 1 base from J, the gap between germline ends came to 12 bases.

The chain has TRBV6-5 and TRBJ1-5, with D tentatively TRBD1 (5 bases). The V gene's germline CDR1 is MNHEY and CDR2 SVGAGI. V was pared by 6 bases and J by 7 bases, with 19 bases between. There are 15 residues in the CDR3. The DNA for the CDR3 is TGTGCCAGCAGCAAGAGCCGGGACTCCTTACAGCCCCAGCATTTT. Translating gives CASSKSRDSLQPQHF.

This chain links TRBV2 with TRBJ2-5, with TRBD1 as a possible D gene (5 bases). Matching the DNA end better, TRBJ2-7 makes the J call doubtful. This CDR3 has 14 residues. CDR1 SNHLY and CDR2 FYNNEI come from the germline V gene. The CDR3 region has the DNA TGTGCCAGCAGAAGGCGAGACCCAGGGTACGAGCAGTACTTC. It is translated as CASRRRDPGYEQYF.

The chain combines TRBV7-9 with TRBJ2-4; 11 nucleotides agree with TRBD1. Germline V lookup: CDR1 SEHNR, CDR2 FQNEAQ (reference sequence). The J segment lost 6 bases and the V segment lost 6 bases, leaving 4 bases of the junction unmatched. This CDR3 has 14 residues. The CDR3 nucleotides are TGTGCCAGCAGGGCGGGACAGGGGGGAAACATTCAGTACTTC. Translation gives CASRAGQGGNIQYF.

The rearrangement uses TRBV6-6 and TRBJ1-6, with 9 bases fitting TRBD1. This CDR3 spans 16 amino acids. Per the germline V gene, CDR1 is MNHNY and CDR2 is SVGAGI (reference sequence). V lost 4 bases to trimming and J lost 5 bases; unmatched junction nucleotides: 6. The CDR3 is CASSWTGDGNNSPLHF. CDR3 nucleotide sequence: TGTGCCAGCAGTTGGACAGGGGATGGGAATAATTCACCCCTCCACTTT.

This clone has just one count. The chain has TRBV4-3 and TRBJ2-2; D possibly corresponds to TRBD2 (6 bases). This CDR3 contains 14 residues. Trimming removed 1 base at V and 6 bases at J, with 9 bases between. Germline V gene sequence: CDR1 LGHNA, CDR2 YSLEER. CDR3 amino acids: CASSQGPGAGELFF. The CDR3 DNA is TGCGCCAGCAGCCAAGGTCCGGGGGCCGGGGAGCTGTTTTTT.

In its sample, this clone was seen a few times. CDR3 nucleotide sequence: TGTGCCAGCAGTGCGGGAGGCACTGAAGCTTTCTTT. Its translation is CASSAGGTEAFF. The genes are TRBV6-1 and TRBJ1-1; D unclear. The V end was cut by 4 bases, the J end by 4 bases, with 7 bases between. The germline CDR1 and CDR2 sequences are MNHNS and SASEGT. The CDR3 is made up of 12 amino acids.

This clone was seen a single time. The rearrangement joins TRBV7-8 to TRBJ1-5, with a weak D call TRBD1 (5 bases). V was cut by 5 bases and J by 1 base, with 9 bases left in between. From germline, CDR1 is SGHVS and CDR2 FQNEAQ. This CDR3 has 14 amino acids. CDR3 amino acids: CASSQTESNQPQHF. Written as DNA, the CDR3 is TGTGCCAGCAGCCAGACAGAGAGCAATCAGCCCCAGCATTTT.